This note documents a single T cell receptor (beta chain) sequence. Its target is unknown. At one of its ends the junction is not consistent with the germline gene, which may arise from a read error. The data were obtained in a study of T cell repertoires in cytomegalovirus infection. Findings and limits, study-wide: Dominating the ex vivo response were TCR beta clonotypes that were CMV-specific and HLA-C-restricted. The study identified carriers of CMV plus the relevant HLA from cumulative public TCR beta family frequency.

Germline CDR1 SQVTM, CDR2 ANQGSEA. The CDR3 sequence is 14 residues long. TCRdb recomputed calls from the reads with MiXCR, one row per CDR3 protein. Of about 180,000 distinct CDR3 sequences listed, about 18% are singletons. The sequence derives from a human donor in good health (CMV status not recorded). Some clones in this sample may be carry-over from other donors' samples. This chain uses TRBV29-1 with TRBJ2-1, with a tentative D call TRBD1 (6 bases). Sequenced: CD8+ T cells from PBMCs. The CDR3 sequence is CSAESGVAYNEQFF. Here the CDR3 DNA reads TGCAGCGCTGAATCAGGGGTGGCCTACAATGAGCAGTTCTTC.